This T cell receptor beta chain was recovered during a study of cytomegalovirus exposure and HLA in healthy donors. The germline V and J ends were trimmed by 0 bases and 4 bases, with 6 bases remaining between them. The CDR3 spans 12 residues. Germline V gene lookup returns CDR1 GTSNPN and CDR2 SVGIG (reference sequence). Study-wide results and caveats: Most sequenced TCRs were rare (though some public TCRs occurred in many donors). A few of the chains that were CMV-associated were confirmed in vitro to be specific for CMV antigens. In the roughly 120 validation repertoires, a later analysis found that first-cohort TCR clusters tended to co-occur. The study labeled around 160 TCR beta chains cytomegalovirus-associated.

Produced via immunoSEQ multiplex PCR; TCRdb's table is partial and in-frame only. The sample has under 300,000 clones, more than 75% seen once. As concerns this clone: Its target is not known.

This receptor was identified in a woman in her twenties or thirties in good health and CMV-seropositive. The chain has TRBV30 and TRBJ1-1; D uncertain. Sequenced input: PBMCs. As DNA, the CDR3 is TGTGCCTGGAGTGTGGTCGGCACTGAAGCTTTCTTT. Translated, it gives CAWSVVGTEAFF. Drawing the rest from reference TRBV30 and TRBJ1-1, the complete variable domain is SQTIHQWPATLVQPVGSPLSLECTVEGTSNPNLYWYRQAAGRGLQLLFYSVGIGQISSEVPQNLSASRPQDRQFILSSKKLLLSDSGFYLCAWSVVGTEAFFGQGTRLTVV.